This T cell receptor beta chain was sequenced for a study of blood T cell repertoires in COVID-19. Study-level information: Acute-phase and convalescent COVID-19 samples originated in the United States, Italy and Spain. The analysed material was cDNA or gDNA that came from T cells, B-cell-depleted T cells, or PBMCs.

Under the authors' procedure: Reference gene primer amplification gave nucleated cell count estimates. TCRdb's table, derived via immunoSEQ multiplex PCR, lists solely in-frame clones and lacks some. V, J and clone size are those of that table, while D and trimming were read from the DNA. The data show 110,000 or so clones, 80% to 85% seen once. From germline, CDR1 is SGHTA and CDR2 FQGNSA. Trimming cost V 5 bases and J 7 bases; bases outside gene matches: 11. CDR3 length: 15 amino acids. The chain combines TRBV7-2 with TRBJ2-5, with 9 bases lining up with TRBD2. Sequenced sample: peripheral blood. The receptor was isolated from a woman older than 75 with acute or convalescent COVID-19. CDR3 nucleotide sequence: TGTGCCAGCAGCCCTGGGGGACTAGCCTCTGGGACCCAGTACTTC. Translating it yields CASSPGGLASGTQYF.